This T cell receptor (beta chain) was identified during a study of T cells after posttransplantation cyclophosphamide. Study-level points and caveats: Donor-recipient repertoire similarity was low at 1-2 months, rising over year one. TRB clonality was highly associated with recipient CMV seropositivity and reactivation. Skin or GI-infiltrating T cells shared few TRB sequences with blood.

The method was immunoSEQ multiplex PCR; TCRdb's version includes in-frame clones alone and lacks a portion of them. The sample consists of 47,000 or so clones, around 91% of them appearing once. The CDR3 contains 14 residues. The germline gives CDR1 MRHNA, CDR2 SNTAGT. Trimming cost V 6 bases and J 6 bases, with 14 bases left between them. The related graft donor's blood sample was taken on the day of bone marrow donation. As for this clone: The antigen remains unidentified.

Sequencing was carried out using PBMCs. The chain employs TRBV6-4 and TRBJ2-2; possibly TRBD2 for D (5 bases). The clonotype originates from a woman between 45 and 65 years old in good health and a related stem cell transplant donor. The CDR3 protein is CASSSLWESGELFF. CDR3 in DNA: TGTGCCAGCAGCTCTCTTTGGGAGTCCGGGGAGCTGTTTTTT.